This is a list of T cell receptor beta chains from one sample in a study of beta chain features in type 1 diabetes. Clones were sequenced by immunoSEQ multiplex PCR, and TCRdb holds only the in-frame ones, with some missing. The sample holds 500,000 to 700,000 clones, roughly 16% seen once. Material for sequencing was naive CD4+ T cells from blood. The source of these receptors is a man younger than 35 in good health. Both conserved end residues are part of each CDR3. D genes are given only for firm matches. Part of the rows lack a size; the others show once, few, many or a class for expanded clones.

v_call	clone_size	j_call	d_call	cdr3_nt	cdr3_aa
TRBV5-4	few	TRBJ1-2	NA	TGTGCCAGCAGCTTGGATACTCTAGTACCAGCTGGTCGGACCTTC	CASSLDTLVPAGRTF
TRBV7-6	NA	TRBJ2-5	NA	TGTGCCAGCAGCACTGGACAGTGGGGAGAGACCCAGTACTTC	CASSTGQWGETQYF
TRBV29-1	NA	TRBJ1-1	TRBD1	TGCAGCGTGGGACAGGGGATTAACACTGAAGCTTTCTTT	CSVGQGINTEAFF
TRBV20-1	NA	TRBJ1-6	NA	TGCAGTGCAAACTCAGGGTCGCCCCTCCACTTT	CSANSGSPLHF
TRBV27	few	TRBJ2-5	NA	TGTGCCAGCAGGTTGGGGGGAGGAGTCCGGCGGACCCAGTACTTC	CASRLGGGVRRTQYF
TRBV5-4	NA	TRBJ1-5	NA	TGTGCCAGCAGCTTTAATATGGAGCCCCAGCATTTT	CASSFNMEPQHF
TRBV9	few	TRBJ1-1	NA	TGTGCCAGCAGCGTAGAGTTCAACACGGGGAACACTGAAGCTTTCTTT	CASSVEFNTGNTEAFF
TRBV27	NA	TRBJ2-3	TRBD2	TGTGCCAGCAGTTCCAGAAGCGGGAGGGCCACAGATACGCAGTATTTT	CASSSRSGRATDTQYF
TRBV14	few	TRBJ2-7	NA	TGTGCCAGCAGCCAAAATCACCTCGAACAGTACTTC	CASSQNHLEQYF
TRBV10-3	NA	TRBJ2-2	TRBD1	TGTGCCATCAGTGTAGGGACAGCGAACACCGGGGAGCTGTTTTTT	CAISVGTANTGELFF
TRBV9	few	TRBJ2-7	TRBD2	TGTGCCAGCAGTTATGGACTAGCGGGAGAAGGCTACGAGCAGTACTTC	CASSYGLAGEGYEQYF
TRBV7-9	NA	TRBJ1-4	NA	TGTGCCAGCAGCTTAGGACGCGGGTTTAATGAAAAACTGTTTTTT	CASSLGRGFNEKLFF
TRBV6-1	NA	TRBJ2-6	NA	TGTGCCAGCAGTGAAGTCACCTCTGGGGCCAACGTCCTGACTTTC	CASSEVTSGANVLTF
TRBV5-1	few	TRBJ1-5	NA	TGCGCCAGCAGCTTGGAGTGGGGGCCTAATCAGCCCCAGCATTTT	CASSLEWGPNQPQHF
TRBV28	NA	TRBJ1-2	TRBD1	TGTGCCAGCGGGGACAGGGAAGGCACCTTC	CASGDREGTF
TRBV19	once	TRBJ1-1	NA	TGTGCCAGTAGAGGGAGACCCCGGGAAGCTTTCTTT	CASRGRPREAFF
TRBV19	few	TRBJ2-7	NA	TGTGCCAGTAGACTAGCTCTCATCGGCGAGCAGTACTTC	CASRLALIGEQYF
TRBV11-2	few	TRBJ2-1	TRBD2	TGTGCATCTAGAAGACTAGCGGGACTCTATGAGCAGTTCTTC	CASRRLAGLYEQFF
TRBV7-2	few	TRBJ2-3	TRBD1	TGTGCCAGCAGCAAGAATTCCCGGACAGGGGGCACAGATACGCAGTATTTT	CASSKNSRTGGTDTQYF
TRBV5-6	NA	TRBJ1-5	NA	TGTGCCAGCAGCTTGGCGGTCAGAGCCCAAAATCAGCCCCAGCATTTT	CASSLAVRAQNQPQHF
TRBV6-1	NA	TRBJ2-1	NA	TGTGCCAGCAGTGAAGCTACAACTCAGGGCAATGAGCAGTTCTTC	CASSEATTQGNEQFF
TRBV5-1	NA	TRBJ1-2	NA	TGCGCCAGCAGCTTGGCCGGAGGGGACTATGGCTACACCTTC	CASSLAGGDYGYTF
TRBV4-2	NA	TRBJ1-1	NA	TGTGCCAGCAGTCCAAGTGACACTGAAGCTTTCTTT	CASSPSDTEAFF
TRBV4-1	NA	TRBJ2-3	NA	TGCGCCAGCAGCCAAGAGGTAGGGGCGGTGACTAGCACAGATACGCAGTATTTT	CASSQEVGAVTSTDTQYF
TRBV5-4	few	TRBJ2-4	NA	TGTGCCAGTACTAAGGTGGAACTAGCCAAAAACATTCAGTACTTC	CASTKVELAKNIQYF
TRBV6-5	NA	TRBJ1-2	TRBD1	TGTGCCAGCAGTCCTACCGGACAGGGCGATGGCTACACCTTC	CASSPTGQGDGYTF
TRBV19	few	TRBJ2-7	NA	TGTGCCAGTAGGTCGCGGGGGACAGAGTCCTACGAGCAGTACTTC	CASRSRGTESYEQYF
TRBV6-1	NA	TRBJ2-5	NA	TGTGCCAGCAGTGAACCTGGGTTGCAAGAGACCCAGTACTTC	CASSEPGLQETQYF
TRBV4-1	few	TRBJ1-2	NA	TGCGCCAGCAGCCAACCCCAGGGGAACTATGGCTACACCTTC	CASSQPQGNYGYTF
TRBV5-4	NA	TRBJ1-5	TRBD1	TGTGCCAGCAGCTTGGATGGACAGGTTAATCAGCCCCAGCATTTT	CASSLDGQVNQPQHF
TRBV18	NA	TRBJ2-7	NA	TGTGCCAGCTCACCATCAGGGCCGGCCGAGCAGTACTTC	CASSPSGPAEQYF
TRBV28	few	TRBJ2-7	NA	TGTGCCAGCAGTCTTACCGGGACTGCGACCTACGAGCAGTACTTC	CASSLTGTATYEQYF
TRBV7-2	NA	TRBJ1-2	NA	TGTGCCAGCAGCTTAGAGGGCTATGGCTACACCTTC	CASSLEGYGYTF
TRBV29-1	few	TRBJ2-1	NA	TGCAGCGTACCCACAGGGTATAATGAGCAGTTCTTC	CSVPTGYNEQFF
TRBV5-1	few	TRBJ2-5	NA	TGCGCCAGCAGCTTGGTAGCCCCAGAGACCCAGTACTTC	CASSLVAPETQYF
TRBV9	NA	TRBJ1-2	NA	TGTGCCAGCAGCCCCGCGCAGGGGAGCTACACCTTC	CASSPAQGSYTF
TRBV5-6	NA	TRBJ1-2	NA	TGTGCCAGCAGCTCTGGTGGACGGAACAACTATGGCTACACCTTC	CASSSGGRNNYGYTF
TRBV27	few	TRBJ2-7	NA	TGTGCCAGCAGTTTACGGCATCCAGCGGTAAGCTCCTACGAGCAGTACTTC	CASSLRHPAVSSYEQYF
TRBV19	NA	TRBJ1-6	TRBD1	TGTGCCAGTAGTATAGGGACGTCGGGACAGGGGGATTCACCCCTCCACTTT	CASSIGTSGQGDSPLHF
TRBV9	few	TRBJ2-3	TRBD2	TGTGCCAGCAGCTCCAGAGCGGGAACTAGCACAGATACGCAGTATTTT	CASSSRAGTSTDTQYF
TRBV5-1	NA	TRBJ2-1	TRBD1	TGCGCCAGCAGCCAGGACAGGGGAAACTACAATGAGCAGTTCTTC	CASSQDRGNYNEQFF
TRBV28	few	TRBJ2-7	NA	TGTGCCAGCACGGGGGGCAGGGTTGCCCTCTCCTACGAGCAGTACTTC	CASTGGRVALSYEQYF
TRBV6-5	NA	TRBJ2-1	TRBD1	TGTGCCAGCAGTTACATGACAGGGGAAATATCGGAAGAGCAGTTCTTC	CASSYMTGEISEEQFF
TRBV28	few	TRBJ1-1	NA	TGTGCCAGCAGTTTAGGGGGACGGGGCACTGAAGCTTTCTTT	CASSLGGRGTEAFF
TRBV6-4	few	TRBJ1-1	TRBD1	TGTGCCAGCAGTGCCCGGACAGGGTTACAAGCTTTCTTT	CASSARTGLQAFF
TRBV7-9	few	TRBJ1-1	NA	TGTGCCAGCAGCTTACAGGGTCTCACTGAAGCTTTCTTT	CASSLQGLTEAFF
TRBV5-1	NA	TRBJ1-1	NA	TGCGCCAGCAGCTTGGCCCGAGGCAAGAACACTGAAGCTTTCTTT	CASSLARGKNTEAFF
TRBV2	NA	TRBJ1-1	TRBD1	TGTGCCAGCAGTTACCAAGACAGGGACACTGAAGCTTTCTTT	CASSYQDRDTEAFF
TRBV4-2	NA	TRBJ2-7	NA	TGTGCCAGCAGCCAAGAAAGGGATAGATACTACGAGCAGTACTTC	CASSQERDRYYEQYF
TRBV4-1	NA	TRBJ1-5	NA	TGCGCCAGCAGCCAAGTGACGGGGGCTCAGCCCCAGCATTTT	CASSQVTGAQPQHF
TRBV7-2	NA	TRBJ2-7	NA	TGTGCCAGCAGCTTACCTGGCGAGCAGTACTTC	CASSLPGEQYF
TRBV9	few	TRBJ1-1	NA	TGTGCCAGCAGCGTAGTAGACACTGAAGCTTTCTTT	CASSVVDTEAFF
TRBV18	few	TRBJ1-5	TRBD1	TGTGCCAGCTGCGGCCAGGGGGCTAGCAATCAGCCCCAGCATTTT	CASCGQGASNQPQHF
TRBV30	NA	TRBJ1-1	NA	TGTGCCTGGAGAGCCTCGGGACGGACGACTGAAGCTTTCTTT	CAWRASGRTTEAFF